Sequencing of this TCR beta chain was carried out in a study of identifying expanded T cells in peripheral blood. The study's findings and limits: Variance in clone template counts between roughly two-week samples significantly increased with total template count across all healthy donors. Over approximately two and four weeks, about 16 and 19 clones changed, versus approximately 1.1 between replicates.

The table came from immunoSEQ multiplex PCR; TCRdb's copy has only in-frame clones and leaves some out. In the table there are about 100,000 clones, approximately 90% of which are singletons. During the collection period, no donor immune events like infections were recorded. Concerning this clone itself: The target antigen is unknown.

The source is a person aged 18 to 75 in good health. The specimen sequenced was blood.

CDR3 in amino acids: CASSIGPGNYEQYF. CDR3 nucleotide sequence: TGTGCCAGTAGTATAGGCCCGGGAAACTACGAGCAGTACTTC. The V and J genes are TRBV19 and TRBJ2-7; perhaps TRBD2 as D (5 bases). V was pared by 1 base and J by 3 bases, with 10 bases between. The CDR3 sequence is 14 residues long. Germline CDR1 and CDR2: LNHDA and SQIVND (reference sequence).